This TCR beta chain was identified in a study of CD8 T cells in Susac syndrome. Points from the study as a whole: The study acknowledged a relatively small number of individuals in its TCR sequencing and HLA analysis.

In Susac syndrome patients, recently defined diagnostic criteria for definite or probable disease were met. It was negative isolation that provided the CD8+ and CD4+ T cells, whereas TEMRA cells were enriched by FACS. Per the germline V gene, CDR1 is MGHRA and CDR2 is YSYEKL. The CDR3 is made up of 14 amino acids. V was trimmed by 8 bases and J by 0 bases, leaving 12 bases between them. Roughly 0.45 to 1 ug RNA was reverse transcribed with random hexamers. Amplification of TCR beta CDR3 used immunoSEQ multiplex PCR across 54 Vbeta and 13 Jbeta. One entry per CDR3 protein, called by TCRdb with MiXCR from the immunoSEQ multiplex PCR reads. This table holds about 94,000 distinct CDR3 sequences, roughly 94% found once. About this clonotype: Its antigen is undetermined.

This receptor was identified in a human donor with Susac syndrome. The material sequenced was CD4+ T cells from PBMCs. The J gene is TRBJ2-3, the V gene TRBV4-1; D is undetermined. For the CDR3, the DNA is TGCGCCAGCGGCATGCACCGGAGCACAGATACGCAGTATTTT. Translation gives CASGMHRSTDTQYF.